One T cell receptor beta chain is described in this entry. This sample was taken from a study of CD8 T cells in Susac syndrome. Reverse transcription of roughly 0.45 to 1 ug RNA was performed with random hexamers. TCRdb reanalysed the immunoSEQ multiplex PCR reads using MiXCR and keeps one entry per CDR3 protein. Counted here are some 150,000 distinct CDR3 sequences, nearly 97% occurring once; the ten biggest clones make up over 0.12%. The TCR was taken from a human donor with multiple sclerosis. Source material: CD8+ T cells from PBMCs.

CDR3: CASSPIGAIYEQYV. The CDR3 DNA follows: TGTGCCAGCAGCCCCATAGGGGCAATTTACGAGCAGTACGTC. This sequence joins TRBV5-4 and TRBJ2-7, with D possibly TRBD1 on 5 matching bases. The CDR3 extends over 14 amino acids. CDR1 and CDR2 (germline): SGHNT, YYREEE (reference sequence). Trimming shortened V by 4 bases and J by 4 bases, and 15 bases separated the two germline ends.